The 30 T cell receptor beta chains listed next were all sequenced from one sample in a study of blood T cells in healthy people across ages. Using a J-beta primer mix together with a sample-barcoded 5' primer, a second PCR was run for about 6 to 11 cycles. MiXCR, run by TCRdb on the 5' RACE reads, gives a single entry per CDR3 protein. The profile covers about 830,000 distinct CDR3 sequences, with over 45% appearing a single time and 20% to 25% taken by the ten largest. The sequenced material came from blood. These receptors originate from a man between 25 and 39 years old in good health.

The sample holds many counts of this clonotype. The chain is built from TRBV20-1 and TRBJ2-5, with 8 bases that match TRBD2. Per the germline V gene, CDR1 is DFQATT and CDR2 is SNEGSKA (reference sequence). V shed 6 bases and J 7 bases; nucleotides not matched to a gene: 13. The CDR3 totals 14 residues. The CDR3 nucleotides read TGCAGTGCCGAAACCAGACTAGCGTACGGGACCCAGTACTTC. Amino acid sequence: CSAETRLAYGTQYF.

The chain carries TRBV11-2 and TRBJ2-1, with 10 bases aligning to TRBD2. V lost 5 bases to trimming and J lost 9 bases; unmatched junction nucleotides: 10. CDR3 length: 15 residues. Germline-derived CDR1 and CDR2 are SGHAT and FQNNGV. CDR3 sequence (DNA): TGTGCCAGCAGCCAAGCCGGGACTAGCGTGCCTGAGCAGTTCTTC. Amino acid sequence: CASSQAGTSVPEQFF. Complete variable domain (other parts from reference TRBV11-2 and TRBJ2-1): EAGVAQSPRYKIIEKRQSVAFWCNPISGHATLYWYQQILGQGPKLLIQFQNNGVVDDSQLPKDRFSAERLKGVDSTLKIQPAKLEDSAVYLCASSQAGTSVPEQFFGPGTRLTVL.

This clonotype was picked up a small number of times. The chain is built from TRBV7-2 and TRBJ2-5; no clear D gene. Trimming shortened V by 5 bases and J by 5 bases, and 12 bases separated the two germline ends. Germline V CDR1 and CDR2: SGHTA, FQGNSA. CDR3 length: 13 amino acids. CDR3 amino acids: CASSPWGGETQYF. The CDR3 DNA is TGTGCCAGCAGCCCGTGGGGTGGGGAGACCCAGTACTTC. The whole variable domain, remainder taken from reference TRBV7-2 and TRBJ2-5, is GAGVSQSPSNKVTEKGKDVELRCDPISGHTALYWYRQSLGQGLEFLIYFQGNSAPDKSGLPSDRFSAERTGGSVSTLTIQRTQQEDSAVYLCASSPWGGETQYFGPGTRLLVL.

The rearrangement joins TRBV6-2 or TRBV6-3 to TRBJ2-1; D is unresolved. The CDR3 covers 15 residues. Looked up from germline, CDR1 is MNHEY and CDR2 is SVGEGT. Trimming removed 5 bases at V and 2 bases at J, with 13 bases between. The CDR3 reads CASSLDEPPYNEQFF. The CDR3 DNA is TGTGCCAGCAGTCTCGATGAACCCCCCTACAATGAGCAGTTCTTC.

The chain uses TRBV6-6 and TRBJ2-4; TRBD2 matches 12 bases. With the DNA end fitting TRBJ2-5 better, the J assignment may be wrong. CDR1 and CDR2 (germline): MNHNY, SVGAGI (reference sequence). The CDR3 is made up of 16 amino acids. The CDR3 region has the DNA TGTGCCAGCAGATGGACTAGCGGGGAGCCTGGAGAGACCCAGTACTTC. Protein product: CASRWTSGEPGETQYF.

The rearrangement links TRBV4-3 to TRBJ2-1, with 7 bases fitting TRBD2. V gave up 0 bases and J gave up 0 bases; unmatched junction bases: 14. Germline-derived CDR1 and CDR2 are LGHNA and YSLEER. The CDR3 extends over 20 amino acids. The CDR3 is CASSQDWWLAEISSYNEQFF. The DNA of the CDR3 is TGCGCCAGCAGCCAAGATTGGTGGCTAGCGGAAATAAGCTCCTACAATGAGCAGTTCTTC.

In this sample, this clonotype turned up a few times. This chain joins TRBV20-1 and TRBJ2-7; 12 positions agree with TRBD2. The CDR3 length is 16 residues. With 2 bases clipped from V and 5 bases from J, the junction kept 10 bases outside the gene matches. CDR1 and CDR2 from the germline V gene are DFQATT and SNEGSKA (reference sequence). The CDR3 nucleotides are TGCAGTGCTAGACCGGTGACTAGCGGGGGTTTTGACGAGCAGTACTTC. Protein sequence: CSARPVTSGGFDEQYF.

This clonotype turned up a few times. The genes are TRBV3-1 and TRBJ2-1; possibly TRBD1 or TRBD2 for D (6 bases each). Deletions cut 2 bases from V and 0 bases from J, with 14 bases between. There are 17 residues in the CDR3. Germline CDR1 reads LGHDT; CDR2 reads YNNKEL (reference sequence). The CDR3 here is CASSQLTGARSYNEQFF. The CDR3 region has the DNA TGTGCCAGCAGCCAATTAACGGGGGCACGCTCCTACAATGAGCAGTTCTTC.

The chain is built from TRBV6-6 and TRBJ2-7, with D possibly TRBD1 on 6 matching bases. There are 15 residues in the CDR3. Germline CDR1 is MNHNY and CDR2 is SVGAGI (reference sequence). The germline V and J ends were trimmed by 6 bases and 5 bases, with 20 bases remaining between them. The CDR3 protein is CASSHRPGVIHEQYF. CDR3 nucleotides: TGTGCCAGCAGCCACCGCCCAGGGGTAATCCACGAGCAGTACTTC.

The V gene is TRBV7-2, the J gene TRBJ2-1; D remains unclear. CDR3 length: 15 residues. Trimming cost V 1 base and J 13 bases, with 20 bases left between them. Germline-derived CDR1 and CDR2 are SGHTA and FQGNSA. CDR3 coding DNA: TGTGCCAGCAGCTTAGACTATGGCTTTACAGAGACCCAGTTCTTC. Translation gives CASSLDYGFTETQFF.

The V and J genes are TRBV7-2 and TRBJ2-7; 9 bases line up with TRBD1. Trimming removed 5 bases from V and 5 bases from J; junction bases left unmatched: 7. Germline V gene data show CDR1 as SGHTA and CDR2 as FQGNSA. The CDR3 length is 14 residues. The CDR3 nucleotides read TGTGCCAGCAGCCCTGGACAGGGGTTCGACGAGCAGTACTTC. This gives the protein CASSPGQGFDEQYF.

This clonotype was seen once. The rearrangement links TRBV9 to TRBJ2-5; 10 positions match TRBD2. The junction had 16 bases not matched to a gene; V was cut back by 3 bases and J by 11 bases. Germline V CDR1 and CDR2: SGDLS, YYNGEE. The CDR3 is 16 amino acids. CDR3 sequence reads: CASSEQAGGWIDEQYF. DNA of the CDR3: TGTGCCAGCAGCGAACAAGCGGGAGGGTGGATAGATGAGCAGTACTTC. Looking up the rest from reference TRBV9 and TRBJ2-5 gives the full variable domain: DSGVTQTPKHLITATGQRVTLRCSPRSGDLSVYWYQQSLDQGLQFLIQYYNGEERAKGNILERFSAQQFPDLHSELNLSSLELGDSALYFCASSEQAGGWIDEQYFGPGTRLLVL.

The rearrangement uses TRBV29-1 and TRBJ2-7; 8 positions match TRBD1. CDR1 is SQVTM and CDR2 is ANQGSEA in the germline V gene. This CDR3 is built from 13 residues. With V trimmed by 0 bases and J by 5 bases, 3 bases remained unmatched. CDR3 region: CSVEDGTGDEQYF. For the CDR3, the DNA is TGCAGCGTTGAAGATGGGACAGGCGACGAGCAGTACTTC.

The V call is TRBV27, the J call TRBJ2-6; D remains unclear. CDR3 length: 13 residues. V lost 6 bases and J lost 2, with 5 bases in between. From germline, CDR1 is MNHEY and CDR2 SMNVEV (reference sequence). The CDR3 DNA is TGTGCCAGCAGGCCACCTGGGGCCAACGTCCTGACTTTC. This encodes CASRPPGANVLTF.

This sequence joins TRBV28 and TRBJ2-5; weak D call: TRBD1 (5 bases). TRBJ2-7 explains the end of the DNA better; the J call may be wrong. Germline V gene lookup returns CDR1 MDHEN and CDR2 SYDVKM. This CDR3 has 16 amino acids. CDR3 coding DNA: TGTGCCAGCAGTTTACGTTCCGGGCCCAGGGTCCACGAGCAGTACTTC. Amino acids: CASSLRSGPRVHEQYF.

The rearrangement links TRBV2 to TRBJ1-1; D not certain. The CDR3 loop spans 10 amino acids. Per germline, CDR1 SNHLY and CDR2 FYNNEI. V was shortened by 8 bases and J by 7 bases, with 8 bases between the two germline ends. In DNA, the CDR3 is TGTGCCAGCGCGGGGATTGAAGCTTTCTTT. Its translation: CASAGIEAFF.

The rearrangement links TRBV5-5 to TRBJ1-4; TRBD1 agrees at 7 bases. Germline V gene data show CDR1 as SGHKS and CDR2 as YYEKEE (reference sequence). CDR3 length equals 16 residues. Trimming removed 4 bases from V and 3 bases from J; junction bases left unmatched: 9. Here the CDR3 DNA reads TGTGCCAGCAGCGCCCGTCGGGACAGCCCTAATGAAAAACTGTTTTTT. It specifies CASSARRDSPNEKLFF.

In its sample, this clonotype was seen once. V gene TRBV15 combines with J gene TRBJ2-3; D not resolved. Trimming pared 3 bases from V and 0 bases from J, leaving 7 bases between. This CDR3 is built from 14 residues. CDR1 and CDR2 (germline): LNHNV, YYDKDF (reference sequence). The CDR3 DNA follows: TGTGCCACCAGCAGGCCGTACAGCACAGATACGCAGTATTTT. This translates into CATSRPYSTDTQYF.

As to this clonotype: An end of the junction differs from the germline gene, which may be a read error. The chain is built from TRBV4-2 and TRBJ2-1; D perhaps matches TRBD2 (6 bases). Looked up from germline, CDR1 is LGHNA and CDR2 is YNFKEQ. The CDR3 consists of 12 residues. CDR3 sequence: CANSPSLAEQFF. The CDR3 DNA follows: TGTGCCAACAGCCCGTCCCTAGCGGAGCAGTTCTTC.

This clonotype was counted a few times. The chain recombines TRBV7-3 with TRBJ2-3; 9 nucleotides agree with TRBD2. Per the germline V gene, CDR1 is SGHTA and CDR2 is FQGTGA. This CDR3 comprises 14 residues. V lost 5 bases to trimming and J lost 4 bases; unmatched junction nucleotides: 4. CDR3 nucleotide sequence: TGTGCCAGCAGCATGGGACTAGCAGCAGATACGCAGTATTTT. It translates to CASSMGLAADTQYF.

The gene calls are TRBV11-3 and TRBJ2-3; 13 bases map to TRBD2. The ends lost 5 bases at V and 6 bases at J; junction bases unmatched: 8. CDR1 is SGHNT and CDR2 is YENEEA in the germline V gene. The CDR3 is 16 residues long. The CDR3 nucleotides are TGTGCCAGCAGCCAAACTAGCGGGAGGGCCCGGGATACGCAGTATTTT. The encoded protein is CASSQTSGRARDTQYF.

V is TRBV6-1 and J is TRBJ2-5; 7 nucleotides line up with TRBD2. The J call could be wrong; TRBJ2-7 is a better fit for the DNA end. CDR1 and CDR2 (germline): MNHNS, SASEGT. The length of the CDR3 is 14 residues. This CDR3 is CAVGGGPYSYEQYF. The CDR3 DNA is TGTGCCGTCGGGGGAGGGCCGTACTCCTACGAGCAGTACTTC.

The chain employs TRBV5-1 and TRBJ2-1; D remains ambiguous. This CDR3 comprises 16 residues. Between the trimmed V and J ends, which lost 0 bases and 0 bases, there was a span of 10 bases. Germline CDR1 reads SGHRS; CDR2 reads YFSETQ. The CDR3 loop is CASSLAQLSSYNEQFF. The CDR3 DNA is TGCGCCAGCAGCTTGGCCCAGCTTAGCTCCTACAATGAGCAGTTCTTC.

In regard to this clonotype: The CDR3 end shows no conserved phenylalanine or tryptophan, and so a read error is likely. The chain couples TRBV27 to TRBJ2-7; D perhaps matches TRBD2 (6 bases). V lost 6 bases and J 4 bases, leaving 16 bases between the germline ends. CDR1 and CDR2 (germline): MNHEY, SMNVEV (reference sequence). The CDR3 has 14 amino acids. Written as DNA, the CDR3 is TGTGCCAGCAGCCCCTACCGGGGGATGTACGAGCAGTACTTA. Amino acids: CASSPYRGMYEQYL.

This chain joins TRBV2 and TRBJ2-1, with D possibly TRBD1 on 5 matching bases. The DNA end favors TRBJ2-7, so the J call may be wrong. The CDR3 is 13 residues long. The germline V gene encodes CDR1 SNHLY and CDR2 FYNNEI. The CDR3 sequence is CASSEGLYNEQYF. DNA of the CDR3: TGTGCCAGCAGTGAGGGGCTTTACAATGAGCAGTACTTC.

This clonotype was seen just once. V and J are TRBV5-6 and TRBJ1-2; 7 bases line up with TRBD1. The V gene end was trimmed by 7 bases and the J gene end by 7 bases; junction bases not matched to a gene: 10. Germline V gives CDR1 SGHDT, CDR2 YYEEEE. The CDR3 is 13 residues long. CDR3 residues: CASHPGGSGGYTF. Written as DNA, the CDR3 is TGTGCCAGCCACCCAGGGGGTTCAGGTGGCTACACCTTC.

This chain connects TRBV20-1 to TRBJ2-5, with 7 nucleotides matching TRBD2. Per the germline V gene, CDR1 is DFQATT and CDR2 is SNEGSKA (reference sequence). Unmatched junction bases numbered 4, after V lost 1 base and J lost 2 bases. This CDR3 is 14 amino acids long. The CDR3 here is CSARVLAAQETQYF. CDR3 nucleotide sequence: TGCAGTGCTAGAGTGCTAGCGGCGCAAGAGACCCAGTACTTC.

The chain carries TRBV20-1 and TRBJ2-7; 8 bases line up with TRBD1. Germline lookup yields CDR1 DFQATT and CDR2 SNEGSKA (reference sequence). V lost 2 bases and J lost 5; bases outside the gene matches: 5. The CDR3 is made up of 13 amino acids. CDR3 nucleotides: TGCAGTGCTAGAAAACAGGGGGTCCACGAGCAGTACTTC. Translated: CSARKQGVHEQYF.

The chain links TRBV7-2 to TRBJ2-6; 7 bases are shared with TRBD1. The CDR3 is made up of 18 amino acids. V lost 2 bases, J lost 0 bases, and 7 bases stayed unmatched. Germline CDR1 is SGHTA and CDR2 is FQGNSA. In nucleotides, the CDR3 is TGTGCCAGCAGCTTACGGGACAGCGGACTCTCTGGGGCCAACGTCCTGACTTTC. Its translation is CASSLRDSGLSGANVLTF.

This clonotype was detected a few times. This rearrangement joins TRBV6-1 to TRBJ2-1, with D hard to call. This CDR3 is built from 12 residues. Germline CDR1 reads MNHNS; CDR2 reads SASEGT. V lost 10 bases and J 13 bases, leaving 20 bases between the germline ends. CDR3 sequence: CATLLGSEDQFF. The DNA of the CDR3 is TGTGCCACCCTTCTGGGGTCGGAAGACCAGTTCTTC.